This entry lists 13 T cell receptor beta chains sequenced from one sample in a study of cytomegalovirus exposure and HLA in healthy donors. Both 60 Vbeta primers and 13 Jbeta primers went into the PCR. Data came from immunoSEQ multiplex PCR; TCRdb stores just in-frame clones and leaves some out. This table has about 150,000 clones, 55% to 75% appearing once. Input material: PBMCs. Receptors were obtained from a woman aged 55 to 70 in good health and CMV-seropositive.

V and J are TRBV7-8 and TRBJ2-3; weak D call: TRBD2 (5 bases). Germline lookup yields CDR1 SGHVS and CDR2 FQNEAQ. CDR3 length equals 14 residues. The V end was cut by 0 bases, the J end by 3 bases, with 7 bases between. Here the CDR3 reads CASSLAGETDTQYF. CDR3 nucleotides: TGTGCCAGCAGCTTAGCGGGAGAAACAGATACGCAGTATTTT.

This chain's CDR3 is CASSLTRSGNTIYF. The CDR3 coding sequence is TGTGCCAGCAGCCTGACACGCTCTGGAAACACCATATATTTT. V gene TRBV5-6 combines with J gene TRBJ1-3; no clear D. The germline V gene encodes CDR1 SGHDT and CDR2 YYEEEE. V lost 4 bases to trimming and J lost 0 bases, with 8 bases between them. There are 14 residues in the CDR3.

This clone was counted a few times. J is TRBJ1-4 and V is TRBV27; tentatively, D is TRBD1 (6 bases). In germline, CDR1 is MNHEY, CDR2 SMNVEV (reference sequence). The CDR3 contains 16 residues. The V end lost 4 bases, the J end lost 3 bases, and 15 bases lay between the germline ends. The CDR3 DNA is TGTGCCAGCAGTTCCTTCAGGGGAGGGCCTAATGAAAAACTGTTTTTT. Its protein is CASSSFRGGPNEKLFF.

This clone has just a few counts. This chain's CDR3 is CASSLVLEGYEQYF. The CDR3 DNA reads as TGCGCCAGCAGCTTGGTTTTAGAGGGCTACGAGCAGTACTTC. The J gene is TRBJ2-7, the V gene TRBV5-1; tentative D call: TRBD2 (5 bases). The ends were cut back, 0 bases at V and 3 bases at J, with 10 bases in the middle. The CDR3 is 14 amino acids. Germline-derived CDR1 and CDR2 are SGHRS and YFSETQ.

This chain uses TRBV29-1 with TRBJ2-1; the D gene is possibly TRBD2 (5 bases). Germline V gives CDR1 SQVTM, CDR2 ANQGSEA. V lost 0 bases, J lost 5 bases, and 8 bases lay in between. CDR3 size: 13 residues. DNA for the CDR3: TGCAGCGTTGAAGATCCCGGGGACAATGAGCAGTTCTTC. This gives the protein CSVEDPGDNEQFF.

The chain employs TRBV7-9 and TRBJ2-7, with TRBD2 identical over 9 bases. CDR1 and CDR2 from the germline V gene are SEHNR and FQNEAQ (reference sequence). V shed 3 bases and J 5 bases; nucleotides not matched to a gene: 5. The CDR3 spans 14 residues. The CDR3 sequence is CASSFVAGEDEQYF. The CDR3 DNA reads TGTGCCAGCAGCTTCGTAGCGGGAGAGGACGAGCAGTACTTC.

This chain uses TRBV7-2 with TRBJ2-3, with D possibly matching TRBD2 (6 bases). Germline V gene data show CDR1 as SGHTA and CDR2 as FQGNSA. V was shortened by 4 bases and J by 3 bases, with 17 bases between the two germline ends. The CDR3 is 16 amino acids. CDR3 sequence: CASSYNLGRSTDTQYF. The DNA for the CDR3 is TGTGCCAGCAGCTACAACCTCGGGAGAAGTACAGATACGCAGTATTTT.

The rearrangement joins TRBV7-9 to TRBJ2-1; D uncertain. V was clipped by 2 bases and J by 8 bases, with 4 bases between them. The CDR3 spans 11 residues. Per the germline V gene, CDR1 is SEHNR and CDR2 is FQNEAQ (reference sequence). CDR3 in amino acids: CASSLIDEQFF. As DNA, the CDR3 is TGTGCCAGCAGCTTAATCGATGAGCAGTTCTTC. Full variable domain (outside the CDR3, taken from reference TRBV7-9 and TRBJ2-1): DTGVSQNPRHKITKRGQNVTFRCDPISEHNRLYWYRQTLGQGPEFLTYFQNEAQLEKSRLLSDRFSAERPKGSFSTLEIQRTEQGDSAMYLCASSLIDEQFFGPGTRLTVL.

This clone was seen only a few times. The chain has TRBV19 and TRBJ2-3, with D maybe TRBD1 (5 bases). V dropped 6 bases and J dropped 6 bases, with 19 bases sitting between them. The V gene's germline CDR1 is LNHDA and CDR2 SQIVND (reference sequence). The CDR3 loop spans 15 amino acids. CDR3 DNA sequence: TGTGCCAGTAGGGGGCGGTCTCTTGGAAGGGATACGCAGTATTTT. Its translation: CASRGRSLGRDTQYF.

The chain uses TRBV25-1 and TRBJ1-5; no definite D call. V was trimmed by 4 bases and J by 6 bases, leaving 10 bases between them. Germline V lookup: CDR1 MGHDK, CDR2 SYGVNS. CDR3 length: 13 residues. CDR3 loop: CASSGAQSQPQHF. CDR3 coding DNA: TGTGCCAGCAGTGGGGCCCAGAGTCAGCCCCAGCATTTT. The full variable domain, its missing parts supplied by reference TRBV25-1 and TRBJ1-5, is EADIYQTPRYLVIGTGKKITLECSQTMGHDKMYWYQQDPGMELHLIHYSYGVNSTEKGDLSSESTVSRIRTEHFPLTLESARPSHTSQYLCASSGAQSQPQHFGDGTRLSIL.

V is TRBV29-1 and J is TRBJ2-5; 7 nucleotides line up with TRBD2. Germline V gene lookup returns CDR1 SQVTM and CDR2 ANQGSEA. This CDR3 contains 16 residues. V lost 7 bases to trimming and J lost 5 bases; unmatched junction nucleotides: 19. The CDR3 DNA is TGCAGCGCTAACCCCACTGTCGCGGGAGAGAGGGAGACCCAGTACTTC. Encoded protein: CSANPTVAGERETQYF.

This clone appeared many times. The DNA for the CDR3 is TGTGCCAGCAGCTTACGTACCGGGACAGGGGGTACCGGGGAGCTGTTTTTT. It encodes CASSLRTGTGGTGELFF. The chain uses TRBV11-2 and TRBJ2-2; 11 nucleotides agree with TRBD1. The CDR3 consists of 17 residues. Germline CDR1 is SGHAT and CDR2 is FQNNGV. V lost 2 bases and J lost 5; bases outside the gene matches: 7.

This clone was recorded once. The V and J genes are TRBV5-1 and TRBJ2-7; the D gene is possibly TRBD1 (6 bases). Trimming shortened V by 5 bases and J by 1 base, and 16 bases separated the two germline ends. This CDR3 has 15 amino acids. The germline CDR1 and CDR2 sequences are SGHRS and YFSETQ. The CDR3 here is CASRYYLQGSYEQYF. CDR3 DNA sequence: TGCGCCAGCAGATACTACCTCCAGGGGTCCTACGAGCAGTACTTC.